The sequence of this TCR beta chain was determined in a study of blood T cells in healthy people across ages. The study's findings and limits: PBMCs went unsorted, and a conclusive naive versus antigen-experienced comparison was therefore prevented.

Total RNA extraction produced at least 5.5 micrograms (per sample) for the study. Regarding this clonotype: Its antigen remains unidentified. Sequence at one end of the junction differs from germline and may be a read error.

CDR3 size: 17 residues. The germline V gene encodes CDR1 SGHTA and CDR2 FQGNSA. For the second PCR, which ran for roughly 7 to 11 cycles, a sample-barcoded 5' primer and a J-beta primer mix were used. From the 5' RACE reads, TCRdb called clonotypes with MiXCR, one entry per CDR3 protein. This table holds around 1,500,000 distinct CDR3 sequences, roughly 30% found once. The TCR comes from a woman in her twenties or thirties in good health. Sequenced input: blood. This chain connects TRBV7-2 to TRBJ2-7, with D perhaps TRBD2 (5 bases). The CDR3 bases are TGTGCCGGCAGCTTAGGGTTTAGGTCTAGCAGGAGCCACGAGCAGTACTTC. Its protein is CAGSLGFRSSRSHEQYF. Full variable domain (rest looked up from reference TRBV7-2 and TRBJ2-7): GAGVSQSPSNKVTEKGKDVELRCDPISGHTALYWYRQSLGQGLEFLIYFQGNSAPDKSGLPSDRFSAERTGGSVSTLTIQRTQQEDSAVYLCAGSLGFRSSRSHEQYFGPGTRLTVT.